These T cell receptor beta chains were read from a single sample in a study of blood T cell repertoires in COVID-19. Produced via immunoSEQ multiplex PCR; TCRdb's table is partial and in-frame only. The sample contains around 230,000 clones, about 88% of which appear only once. The material sequenced was PBMCs or T cells enriched from blood (not recorded which). Receptor source: a woman younger than 45 who had recovered from COVID-19. Both conserved end residues are part of each CDR3. A D gene is named only where the DNA matches it firmly. Clone size, where shown, is once, few, many, or a class for clones that have expanded.

TRBV18	TRBJ1-2	NA	TRBD1	CASSRRGQGNDDGYTF
TRBV3-1/TRBV3-2	TRBJ2-7	once	TRBD2	CASSQGGGLAGPNSYEQYF
TRBV7-3	TRBJ2-7	NA	TRBD2	CASSSLAGAEQYF
TRBV11-2	TRBJ2-1	once	TRBD1	CASSLDRDSYNEQFF
TRBV7-9	TRBJ2-3	NA	NA	CASSLNSGQTLQIMGYF
TRBV5-1	TRBJ1-4	NA	TRBD1	CASSLGQGREKLFF
TRBV14	TRBJ2-5	NA	NA	CASSLAGVGETQYF
TRBV10-3	TRBJ1-3	NA	NA	CAIRSVGRSGNTIYF
TRBV11-1	TRBJ2-2	NA	TRBD2	CASSTSRGAGELFF
TRBV7-2	TRBJ2-3	NA	TRBD1	CASSFGGGQGTDTQYF
TRBV10-1	TRBJ1-5	NA	TRBD1	CASRDTGGGPQHF
TRBV7-8	TRBJ2-3	once	TRBD1	CASSLIGTGIYRITQYF
TRBV2	TRBJ2-3	NA	TRBD2	CASSYRSGGDTDTQYF
TRBV18	TRBJ1-1	once	NA	CASSATGQTEAFF
TRBV5-4	TRBJ2-1	NA	NA	CASSLDTGSYNEQFF
TRBV7-9	TRBJ1-3	NA	NA	CASSRRGSVDTIYF
TRBV7-9	TRBJ1-3	NA	NA	CASSSNPRGRWSSGNTIYF
TRBV6-6	TRBJ2-3	NA	TRBD1	CASSTRDRGADTQYF
TRBV27	TRBJ1-1	NA	TRBD1	CASRPFGTGGGTEAFF
TRBV27	TRBJ2-3	once	NA	CASSLFQQADTQYF
TRBV19	TRBJ2-2	NA	TRBD1	CASKGTGNTGELFF
TRBV2	TRBJ2-5	NA	NA	CASSEAYYGTQYF
TRBV9	TRBJ1-4	once	TRBD1	CASSARDRVNEKLFF
TRBV7-8	TRBJ1-5	NA	NA	CASSLVSDSNQPQHF
TRBV9	TRBJ1-2	NA	TRBD1	CASSVEGSPWAGGGYTF
TRBV5-6	TRBJ1-5	NA	NA	CASSLVGGQPQHF
TRBV19	TRBJ1-5	NA	TRBD1	CASKDNNRGTGNQPQHF
TRBV19	TRBJ2-3	NA	TRBD2	CASSPGLAGADTQYF
TRBV7-9	TRBJ1-6	NA	NA	CASGPGESIYNSPLHF
TRBV6-5	TRBJ2-4	NA	NA	CASRAHGDGKNIQYF
TRBV10-1	TRBJ2-7	NA	TRBD1	CASRGTGNYEQYF
TRBV5-1	TRBJ1-1	NA	NA	CASSLAVGDEAFF
TRBV5-1	TRBJ2-3	NA	NA	CASSLEGRTDTQYF
TRBV13	TRBJ2-5	NA	NA	CASSTRTKEETQYF
TRBV27	TRBJ2-7	once	NA	CASSLSPGTHYEQYF
TRBV15	TRBJ2-1	NA	NA	CATSRDLPGQSSYNEQFF
TRBV9	TRBJ1-6	NA	NA	CASSVGGTGTPHSPLHF
TRBV7-2	TRBJ2-7	NA	TRBD1	CASRRTGSYEQYF
TRBV5-1	TRBJ1-4	NA	TRBD1	CASAGGGLGTNEKLFF
TRBV27	TRBJ1-1	once	NA	CASTTGWNTEAFF
TRBV5-6	TRBJ1-2	NA	TRBD1	CASSLVGRGQGYTF
TRBV3-1/TRBV3-2	TRBJ2-2	NA	NA	CASSQVVATNTGELFF
TRBV3-1/TRBV3-2	TRBJ1-2	NA	NA	CASTPTGLYGYTF
TRBV18	TRBJ1-3	NA	NA	CASSPGGLTSGNTIYF
TRBV2	TRBJ1-3	NA	TRBD1	CASSDLTSFGQAFSGNTIYF
TRBV4-3	TRBJ1-3	NA	TRBD1	CASSPDRGFRNTIYF
TRBV18	TRBJ2-1	NA	NA	CASSTGVEQFF
TRBV29-1	TRBJ2-3	NA	TRBD1	CSVEGQTDTQYF
TRBV5-5	TRBJ2-4	NA	NA	CASSPGRGVGAVQYF
TRBV7-2	TRBJ2-5	NA	TRBD2	CASSSPLAGLQETQYF
TRBV29-1	TRBJ2-1	NA	NA	CSVTSGEQFF
TRBV9	TRBJ1-2	NA	NA	CASSVNEGPVGGYTF
TRBV10-1	TRBJ1-4	NA	NA	CATFRGGPYPNEKLFF